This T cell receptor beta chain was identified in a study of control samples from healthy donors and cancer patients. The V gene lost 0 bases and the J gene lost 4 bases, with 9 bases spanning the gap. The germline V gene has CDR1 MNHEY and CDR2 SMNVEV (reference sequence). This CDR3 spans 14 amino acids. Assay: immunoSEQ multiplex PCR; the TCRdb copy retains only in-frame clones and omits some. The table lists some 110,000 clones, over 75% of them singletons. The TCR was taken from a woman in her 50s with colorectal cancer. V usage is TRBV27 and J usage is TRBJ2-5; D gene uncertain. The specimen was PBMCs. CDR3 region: CASSLSTDGETQYF. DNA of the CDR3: TGTGCCAGCAGTTTATCGACGGACGGAGAGACCCAGTACTTC.